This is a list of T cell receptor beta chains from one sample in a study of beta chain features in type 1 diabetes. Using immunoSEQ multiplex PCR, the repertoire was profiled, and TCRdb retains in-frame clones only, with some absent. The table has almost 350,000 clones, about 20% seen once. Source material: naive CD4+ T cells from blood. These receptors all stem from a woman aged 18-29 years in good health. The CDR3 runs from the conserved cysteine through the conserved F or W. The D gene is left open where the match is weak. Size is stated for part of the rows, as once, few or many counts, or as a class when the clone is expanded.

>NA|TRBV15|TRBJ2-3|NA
CATSSPRYRTDTQYF
TGTGCCACCAGCAGCCCCCGGTACCGCACAGATACGCAGTATTTT
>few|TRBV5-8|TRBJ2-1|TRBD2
CASSLGLAGLEQFF
TGTGCCAGCAGCTTGGGACTAGCGGGGCTGGAGCAGTTCTTC
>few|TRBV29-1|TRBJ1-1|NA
CSVDIRRTEAFF
TGCAGCGTTGATATCCGTCGTACTGAAGCTTTCTTT
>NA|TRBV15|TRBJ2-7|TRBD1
CATSGRQGDRQYF
TGTGCCACCAGCGGCCGACAGGGGGATCGGCAGTACTTC
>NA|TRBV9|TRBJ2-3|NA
CASSVTPVGTDTQYF
TGTGCCAGCAGCGTTACACCCGTCGGCACAGATACGCAGTATTTT
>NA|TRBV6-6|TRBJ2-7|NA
CASSYRGGGSTYEQYF
TGTGCCAGCAGTTACCGGGGTGGAGGGAGCACCTACGAGCAGTACTTC
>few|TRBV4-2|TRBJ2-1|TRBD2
CASSQGLAGTYNEQFF
TGTGCCAGCAGCCAAGGTCTAGCGGGGACTTACAATGAGCAGTTCTTC
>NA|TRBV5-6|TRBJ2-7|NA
CASSLVDSYEQYF
TGTGCCAGCAGCTTGGTAGACAGCTACGAGCAGTACTTC
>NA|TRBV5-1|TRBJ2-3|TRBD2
CASSSGTSGTDTQYF
TGCGCCAGCAGCAGTGGGACTAGCGGAACAGATACGCAGTATTTT
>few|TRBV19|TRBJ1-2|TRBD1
CASSMGDRGYGYTF
TGTGCCAGTAGTATGGGGGACAGAGGCTATGGCTACACCTTC
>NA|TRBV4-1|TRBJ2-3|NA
CASSHSPSALATDTQYF
TGCGCCAGCAGCCATTCCCCCTCAGCGCTCGCTACAGATACGCAGTATTTT